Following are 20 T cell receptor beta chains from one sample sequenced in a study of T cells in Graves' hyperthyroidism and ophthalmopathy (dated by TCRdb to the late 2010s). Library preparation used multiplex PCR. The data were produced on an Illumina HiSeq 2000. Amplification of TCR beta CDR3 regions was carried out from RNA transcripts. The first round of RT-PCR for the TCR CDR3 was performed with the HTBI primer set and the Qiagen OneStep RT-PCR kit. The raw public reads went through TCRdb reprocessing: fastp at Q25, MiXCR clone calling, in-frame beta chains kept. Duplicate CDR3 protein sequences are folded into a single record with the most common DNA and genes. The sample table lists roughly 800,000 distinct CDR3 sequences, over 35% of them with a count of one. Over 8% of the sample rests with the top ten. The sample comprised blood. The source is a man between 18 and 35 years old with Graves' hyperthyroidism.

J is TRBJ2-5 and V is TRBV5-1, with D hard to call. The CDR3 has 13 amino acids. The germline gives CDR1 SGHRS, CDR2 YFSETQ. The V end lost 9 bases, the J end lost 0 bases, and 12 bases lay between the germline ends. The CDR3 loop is CATNKENQETQYF. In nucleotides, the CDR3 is TGCGCCACCAACAAGGAGAACCAAGAGACCCAGTACTTC.

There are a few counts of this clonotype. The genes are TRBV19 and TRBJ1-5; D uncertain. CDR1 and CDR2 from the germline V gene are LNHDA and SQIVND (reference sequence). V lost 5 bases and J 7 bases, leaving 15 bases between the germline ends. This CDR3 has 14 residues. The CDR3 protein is CASSPAAGGQPQHF. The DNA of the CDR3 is TGTGCCAGTAGTCCAGCGGCCGGTGGGCAGCCCCAGCATTTT.

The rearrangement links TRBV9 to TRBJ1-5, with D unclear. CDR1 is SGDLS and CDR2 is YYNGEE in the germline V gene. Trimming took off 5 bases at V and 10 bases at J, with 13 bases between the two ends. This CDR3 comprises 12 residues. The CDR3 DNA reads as TGTGCCAGCAGTGCCCTGGGAGGACCCCAGCATTTT. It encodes CASSALGGPQHF.

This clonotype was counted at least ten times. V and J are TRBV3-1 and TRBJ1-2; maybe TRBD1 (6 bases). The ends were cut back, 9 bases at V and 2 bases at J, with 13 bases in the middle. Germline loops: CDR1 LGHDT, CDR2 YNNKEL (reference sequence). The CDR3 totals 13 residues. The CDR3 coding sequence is TGTGCCAGTAGTCCCGGGACAAACTATGGCTACACCTTC. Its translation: CASSPGTNYGYTF.

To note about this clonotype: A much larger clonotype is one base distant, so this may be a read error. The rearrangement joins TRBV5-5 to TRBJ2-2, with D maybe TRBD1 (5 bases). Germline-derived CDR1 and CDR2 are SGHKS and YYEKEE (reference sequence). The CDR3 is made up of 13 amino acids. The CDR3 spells CTSSLVGHGELFF. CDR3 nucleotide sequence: TGTACCAGCAGCTTGGTGGGGCACGGGGAGCTGTTTTTT.

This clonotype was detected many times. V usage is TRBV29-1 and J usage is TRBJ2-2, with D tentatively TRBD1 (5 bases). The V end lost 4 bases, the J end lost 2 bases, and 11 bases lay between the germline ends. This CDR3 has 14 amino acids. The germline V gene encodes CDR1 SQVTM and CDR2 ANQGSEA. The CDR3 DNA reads TGCAGCGTTGTAGGGGATCCTAACACCGGGGAGCTGTTTTTT. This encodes CSVVGDPNTGELFF.

The CDR3 protein is CSAERQGGEKLFF. The CDR3, as DNA: TGCAGTGCTGAGAGACAGGGTGGTGAAAAACTGTTTTTT. The chain employs TRBV20-1 and TRBJ1-4; 7 bases agree with TRBD1. The CDR3 extends over 13 amino acids. Trimming took 5 bases from V and 7 from J; bases not matched to a gene: 7. Germline V gene data show CDR1 as DFQATT and CDR2 as SNEGSKA (reference sequence).

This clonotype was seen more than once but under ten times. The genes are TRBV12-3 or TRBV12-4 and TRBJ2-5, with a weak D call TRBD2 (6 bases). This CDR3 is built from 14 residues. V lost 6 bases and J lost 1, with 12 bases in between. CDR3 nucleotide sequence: TGTGCCAGCAGCTCGGACTACTTCCAAGAGACCCAGTACTTC. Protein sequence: CASSSDYFQETQYF.

The CDR3 protein is CASSPQGSGRGTEAFF. The CDR3 coding sequence is TGCGCCAGCAGCCCTCAAGGGTCAGGGAGGGGCACTGAAGCTTTCTTT. The V call is TRBV5-1, the J call TRBJ1-1; tentative D call: TRBD1 (5 bases). Germline CDR1 is SGHRS and CDR2 is YFSETQ. The ends were cut back, 4 bases at V and 4 bases at J, with 20 bases in the middle. CDR3 size: 16 residues.

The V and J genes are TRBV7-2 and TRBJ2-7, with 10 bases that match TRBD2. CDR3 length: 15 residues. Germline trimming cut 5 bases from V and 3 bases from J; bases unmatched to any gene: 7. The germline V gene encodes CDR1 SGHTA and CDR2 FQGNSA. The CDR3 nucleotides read TGTGCCAGCAGCCAGACTAGCGGGCACCTCTACGAGCAGTACTTC. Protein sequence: CASSQTSGHLYEQYF. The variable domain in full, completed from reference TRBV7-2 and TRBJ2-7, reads GAGVSQSPSNKVTEKGKDVELRCDPISGHTALYWYRQSLGQGLEFLIYFQGNSAPDKSGLPSDRFSAERTGGSVSTLTIQRTQQEDSAVYLCASSQTSGHLYEQYFGPGTRLTVT.

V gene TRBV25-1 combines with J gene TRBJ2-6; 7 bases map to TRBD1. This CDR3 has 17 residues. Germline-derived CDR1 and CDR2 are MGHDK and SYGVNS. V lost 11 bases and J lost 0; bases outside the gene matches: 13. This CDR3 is CAWLGQIIYSGANVLTF. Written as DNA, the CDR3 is TGTGCCTGGTTGGGACAGATAATCTACTCTGGGGCCAACGTCCTGACTTTC.

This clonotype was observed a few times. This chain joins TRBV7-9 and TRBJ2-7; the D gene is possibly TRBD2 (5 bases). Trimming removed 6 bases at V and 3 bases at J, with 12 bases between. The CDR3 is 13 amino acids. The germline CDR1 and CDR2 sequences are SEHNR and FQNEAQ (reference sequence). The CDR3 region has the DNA TGTGCCAGCAGGGCCGCGGGCCTCTACGAGCAGTACTTC. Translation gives CASRAAGLYEQYF.

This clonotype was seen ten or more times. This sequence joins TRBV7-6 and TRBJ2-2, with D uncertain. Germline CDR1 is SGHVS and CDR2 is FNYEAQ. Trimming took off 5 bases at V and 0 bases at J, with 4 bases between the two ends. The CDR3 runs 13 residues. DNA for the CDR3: TGTGCCAGCAGCCCAGCGAACACCGGGGAGCTGTTTTTT. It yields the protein CASSPANTGELFF.

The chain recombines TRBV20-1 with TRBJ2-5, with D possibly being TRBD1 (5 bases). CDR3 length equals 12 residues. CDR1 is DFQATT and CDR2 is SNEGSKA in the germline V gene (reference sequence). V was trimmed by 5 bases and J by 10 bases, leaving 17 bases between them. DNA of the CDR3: TGCAGTGCTGGATCAGGGATGAAGATCCAGTACTTC. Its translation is CSAGSGMKIQYF.

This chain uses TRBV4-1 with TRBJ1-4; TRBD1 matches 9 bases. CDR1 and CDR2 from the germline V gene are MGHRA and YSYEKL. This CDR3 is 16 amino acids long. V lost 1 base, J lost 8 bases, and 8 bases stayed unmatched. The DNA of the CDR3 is TGCGCCAGCAGCCAAGCACGGGACAGGGTTTCGGAAAAACTGTTTTTT. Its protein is CASSQARDRVSEKLFF.

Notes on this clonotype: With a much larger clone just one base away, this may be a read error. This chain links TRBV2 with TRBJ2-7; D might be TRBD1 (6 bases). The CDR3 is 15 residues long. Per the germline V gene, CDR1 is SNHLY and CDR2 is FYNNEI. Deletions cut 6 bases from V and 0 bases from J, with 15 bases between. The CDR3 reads CASSRHRDTSYEQYF. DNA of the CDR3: TGTGCCAGCAGCCGCCACCGGGACACCTCCTACGAGCAGTACTTC. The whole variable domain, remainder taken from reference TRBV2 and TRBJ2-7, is EPEVTQTPSHQVTQMGQEVILRCVPISNHLYFYWYRQILGQKVEFLVSFYNNEISEKSEIFDDQFSVERPDGSNFTLKIRSTKLEDSAMYFCASSRHRDTSYEQYFGPGTRLTVT.

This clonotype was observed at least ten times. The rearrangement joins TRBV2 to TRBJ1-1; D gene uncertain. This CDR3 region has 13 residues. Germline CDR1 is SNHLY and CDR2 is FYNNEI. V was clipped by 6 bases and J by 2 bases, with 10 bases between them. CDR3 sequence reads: CASSEAGNTEAFF. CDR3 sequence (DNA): TGTGCCAGCAGCGAGGCGGGAAACACTGAAGCTTTCTTT.

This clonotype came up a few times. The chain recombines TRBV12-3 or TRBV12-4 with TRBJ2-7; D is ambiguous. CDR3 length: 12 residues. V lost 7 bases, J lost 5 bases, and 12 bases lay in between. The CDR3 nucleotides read TGTGCCAGCATGGGTAGGTGGGACGAGCAGTACTTC. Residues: CASMGRWDEQYF.

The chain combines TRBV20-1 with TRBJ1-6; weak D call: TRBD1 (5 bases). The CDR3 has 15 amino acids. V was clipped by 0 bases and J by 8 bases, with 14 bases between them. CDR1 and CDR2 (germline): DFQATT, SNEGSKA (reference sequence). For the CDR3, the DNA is TGCAGTGCTAGAGACCTCAGGGTGGAGGATTCACCCCTCCACTTT. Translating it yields CSARDLRVEDSPLHF.

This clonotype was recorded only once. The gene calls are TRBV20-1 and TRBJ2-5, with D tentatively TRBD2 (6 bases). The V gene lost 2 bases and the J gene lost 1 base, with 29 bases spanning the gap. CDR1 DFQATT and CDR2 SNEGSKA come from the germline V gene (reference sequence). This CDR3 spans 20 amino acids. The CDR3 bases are TGCAGTGCTAGAAGAGGGGAGACCGGGACCGCGGAGGGGATCCAAGAGACCCAGTACTTC. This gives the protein CSARRGETGTAEGIQETQYF.